This T cell receptor (beta chain) comes out of a study of T cells in Graves' hyperthyroidism and ophthalmopathy. General study findings and limits: Most clonotypes expanded in thyroid above 0.001 were likewise present in blood.

The CDR3 loop spans 14 amino acids. Germline CDR1 MNHEY, CDR2 SVGEGT. Trimming stripped 2 bases from V and 0 bases from J, with 7 bases between. Using RNA transcripts as the source, TCR beta CDR3 regions were amplified. TCR CDR3 underwent first-round RT-PCR with the HTBI primer set. TCRdb re-analysed the multiplex PCR reads in MiXCR, keeping a single row per CDR3 protein. The sample carries around 800,000 distinct CDR3 sequences, 38% recorded once. Diagnoses were established using clinical symptoms, serum thyroxine and TRAb, thyroid ultrasound and orbital computed tomography. In regard to this clonotype: Its target is not known. A clone one base away is much larger, so this may be a read error.

The TCR was taken from a man aged 18 to 29 with Graves' hyperthyroidism. Sequenced input: blood. The chain has TRBV6-2 or TRBV6-3 and TRBJ1-1; no clear D. CDR3 nucleotide sequence: TGTGCCAGCAGTTACATGGGGATGAACACTGAAGCTTTCTTT. The encoded protein is CASSYMGMNTEAFF.